The 2 T cell receptor beta chains below all came from one sample that was sequenced in a study of cytomegalovirus exposure and HLA in healthy donors. PCR amplification relied on 60 Vbeta primers (plus 13 Jbeta primers). TCRdb keeps only in-frame clones here, not all; method: immunoSEQ multiplex PCR. The table has 85,000 to 110,000 clones, over 70% seen once. The specimen was PBMCs. These receptors all come from a man in his forties or fifties in good health and CMV-seropositive.

The chain employs TRBV7-9 and TRBJ1-2, with no clear D. The CDR3 is made up of 16 amino acids. Germline V gene data show CDR1 as SEHNR and CDR2 as FQNEAQ (reference sequence). Trimming left V 1 base short and J 2 bases short, with 14 bases between. CDR3 sequence: CASSLEFDWSNYGYTF. The CDR3 coding sequence is TGTGCCAGCAGCTTAGAATTCGACTGGTCAAACTATGGCTACACCTTC.

The chain carries TRBV5-1 and TRBJ2-7; TRBD2 matches 9 bases. With V trimmed by 5 bases and J by 5 bases, 5 bases remained unmatched. There are 13 residues in the CDR3. CDR1 SGHRS and CDR2 YFSETQ come from the germline V gene. CDR3 protein: CASRAGGLDEQYF. In DNA form, the CDR3 reads TGCGCCAGCAGAGCGGGGGGATTGGACGAGCAGTACTTC. Based on the CDR3 plus reference TRBV5-1 and TRBJ2-7, the full variable domain is KAGVTQTPRYLIKTRGQQVTLSCSPISGHRSVSWYQQTPGQGLQFLFEYFSETQRNKGNFPGRFSGRQFSNSRSEMNVSTLELGDSALYLCASRAGGLDEQYFGPGTRLTVT.